The sequence of this TCR beta chain was determined in a study of technical replicates of blood from several donors. The method was immunoSEQ multiplex PCR; TCRdb's version includes in-frame clones alone and lacks a portion of them. The sample yields tens of thousands of clones, around nine tenths seen once. This CDR3 has 14 residues. With 9 bases removed from V and 2 bases from J, the gap between germline ends came to 13 bases. CDR1 and CDR2 (germline): SNHLY, FYNNEI. The chain employs TRBV2 and TRBJ2-2; perhaps TRBD2 as D (6 bases). The material sequenced was PBMCs. The source is a human donor in good health. Some clones in this sample may be carry-over from other donors' samples. The CDR3 loop reads CASFRDSNTGELFF. The CDR3 nucleotides are TGTGCCAGTTTCAGGGACTCAAACACCGGGGAGCTGTTTTTT.